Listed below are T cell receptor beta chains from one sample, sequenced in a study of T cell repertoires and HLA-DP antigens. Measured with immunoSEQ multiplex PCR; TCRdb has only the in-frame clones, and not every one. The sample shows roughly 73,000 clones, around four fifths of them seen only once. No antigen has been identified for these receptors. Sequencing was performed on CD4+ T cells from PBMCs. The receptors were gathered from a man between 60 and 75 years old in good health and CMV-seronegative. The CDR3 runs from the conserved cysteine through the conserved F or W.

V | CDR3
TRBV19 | CASSEQGGAYEQYF
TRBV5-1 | CASSLGTGTTNTGELFF
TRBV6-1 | CASSDFGYTF
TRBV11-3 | CASSKGTSGRADTQYF
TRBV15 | CATSRGRGETQYF
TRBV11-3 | CASSSVAGGARNEQFF
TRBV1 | CTSSPSRDEQYF
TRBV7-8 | CASSLVGLAGGFYNEQFF
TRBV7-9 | CASSFADSGNTIYF
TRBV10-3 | CAISDVTANTGELFF
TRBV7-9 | CASSLARGGQFF
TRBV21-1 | CASSKEPLAGSTDTQYF
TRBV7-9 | CASSLGSGDSPLHF
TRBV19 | CASSPGIGGNQPQHF
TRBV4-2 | CASSQVSARGIGNTIYF
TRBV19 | CASNTRDRPYEQYF
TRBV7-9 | CASSQFLGGTGELFF
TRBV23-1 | CASSWAGRGLYGNTIYF
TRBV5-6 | CASSLSSGRASGELFF
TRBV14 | CASSQVGTGGLGNEQFF
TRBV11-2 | CASSLDGSTDTQYF
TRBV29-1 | CSVQTGRETQYF
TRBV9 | CASSAQGAMGNTIYF
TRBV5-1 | CASSGRGAADTQYF
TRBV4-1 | CASSQDPSGRFSRTDTQYF
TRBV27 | CASSSRTSGRRGGTDTQYF
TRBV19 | CASSIGYRAATEAFF
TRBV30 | CAWSATGTGGGYF
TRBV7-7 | CASSPTPAGALGYEQYF
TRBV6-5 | CASSYSTGGLRDEQYF